Shown below are 20 T cell receptor beta chains from a single sample sequenced in a study of blood T cells in healthy people across ages. PCR was performed a second time for about 6 to 12 cycles using a sample-barcoded 5' primer and a J-beta primer mix. TCRdb redid the calling of the 5' RACE reads with MiXCR, one entry per CDR3 protein. The sample records around 1.5 million distinct CDR3 sequences, roughly 60% being singletons. The sequencing sample was made of blood. Receptor source: a man in his late teens or twenties in good health.

This clonotype was observed a few times. CDR3 nucleotide sequence: TGTGCCTCAACGCTGGGGAGCGGAGTTTACAATGAGCAGTTCTTC. Amino acid sequence: CASTLGSGVYNEQFF. The chain recombines TRBV10-3 with TRBJ2-1; D perhaps matches TRBD2 (5 bases). Germline CDR1 reads ENHRY; CDR2 reads SYGVKD. V lost 11 bases and J 4 bases, leaving 21 bases between the germline ends. The CDR3 covers 15 residues.

This clonotype has a single count. The CDR3 DNA reads as TGTGCCAGCAGCTTAGAAGTTCTTCAAGAGACCCAGTACTTC. Its translation is CASSLEVLQETQYF. This chain links TRBV7-2 with TRBJ2-5; D remains unclear. The CDR3 runs 14 residues. Trimming removed 1 base from V and 2 bases from J, with 8 bases in between. The V gene's germline CDR1 is SGHTA and CDR2 FQGNSA.

The V gene is TRBV4-1, the J gene TRBJ1-1; TRBD1 is a possible D gene (5 bases). Deletions cut 3 bases from V and 3 bases from J, with 11 bases between. CDR1 is MGHRA and CDR2 is YSYEKL in the germline V gene. This CDR3 comprises 14 residues. The CDR3 DNA reads as TGCGCCAGCAGCCAGCGGGGAGGGGACACTGAAGCTTTCTTT. Its protein product is CASSQRGGDTEAFF.

The rearrangement joins TRBV12-3 or TRBV12-4 to TRBJ1-5; 9 bases are a match to TRBD1. Trimming cost V 6 bases and J 9 bases; bases outside gene matches: 6. This CDR3 comprises 13 residues. The CDR3 nucleotides are TGTGCCAGCAGCCTGACAGGGGGTCGGCCCCAGCATTTT. Protein: CASSLTGGRPQHF.

This clonotype was detected once. The rearrangement joins TRBV10-3 to TRBJ2-7; 13 bases fit TRBD2. V gave up 6 bases and J gave up 2 bases; unmatched junction bases: 7. CDR1 ENHRY and CDR2 SYGVKD come from the germline V gene. The CDR3 spans 16 residues. CDR3 in amino acids: CAIRKGLAGSAYEQYF. The DNA of the CDR3 is TGTGCCATCAGAAAGGGACTAGCGGGGAGTGCCTACGAGCAGTACTTC.

This chain links TRBV10-3 with TRBJ2-1; D remains unclear. The V end lost 8 bases, the J end lost 6 bases, and 8 bases lay between the germline ends. The length of the CDR3 is 11 residues. Looked up from germline, CDR1 is ENHRY and CDR2 is SYGVKD. The CDR3 loop is CAIRWSNEQFF. In nucleotides, the CDR3 is TGTGCCATCCGGTGGTCCAATGAGCAGTTCTTC.

The table lists this clonotype with a few counts. The rearrangement joins TRBV4-1 to TRBJ2-3, with D possibly being TRBD1 (5 bases). CDR1 is MGHRA and CDR2 is YSYEKL in the germline V gene. The CDR3 totals 15 residues. Deletions cut 4 bases from V and 0 bases from J, with 11 bases between. This CDR3 is CASSLTVSSTDTQYF. DNA of the CDR3: TGCGCCAGCAGCCTGACAGTTTCTAGCACAGATACGCAGTATTTT.

This rearrangement joins TRBV28 to TRBJ2-7; possibly TRBD1 for D (6 bases). The CDR3 totals 15 residues. Trimming removed 10 bases at V and 0 bases at J, with 19 bases between. Germline V gene data show CDR1 as MDHEN and CDR2 as SYDVKM. The CDR3 sequence is CATSDTGLFSYEQYF. Written as DNA, the CDR3 is TGTGCCACCTCGGATACAGGGCTCTTCTCCTACGAGCAGTACTTC.

The chain employs TRBV10-3 and TRBJ2-1; no firm D call. This CDR3 is built from 14 residues. The V gene lost 5 bases and the J gene lost 2 bases, with 10 bases spanning the gap. Looked up from germline, CDR1 is ENHRY and CDR2 is SYGVKD. The CDR3 bases are TGTGCCATCAGTTTCGTACAGACCTACAATGAGCAGTTCTTC. Translated, it gives CAISFVQTYNEQFF.

This clonotype was recorded only once. The chain uses TRBV4-3 and TRBJ2-3, with D tentatively TRBD2 (5 bases). Germline CDR1 and CDR2: LGHNA and YSLEER. V lost 1 base and J lost 2, with 13 bases in between. This CDR3 has 16 residues. CDR3 nucleotide sequence: TGCGCCAGCAGCCAAGTTCGTATGACTATCACAGATACGCAGTATTTT. Its protein product is CASSQVRMTITDTQYF.

The rearrangement joins TRBV29-1 to TRBJ1-1, with TRBD1 as a possible D gene (6 bases). Germline V CDR1 and CDR2: SQVTM, ANQGSEA. V was trimmed by 4 bases and J by 4 bases, leaving 19 bases between them. This CDR3 is 15 amino acids long. CDR3: CSVVYQGRWGTEAFF. The CDR3 DNA sequence: TGCAGCGTTGTATATCAGGGGCGATGGGGCACTGAAGCTTTCTTT.

The chain has TRBV12-3 or TRBV12-4 and TRBJ2-2, with no clear D. The CDR3 extends over 13 amino acids. The V and J ends lost 7 bases and 5 bases respectively, with 11 bases between them. CDR3 residues: CASIPRGTGELFF. CDR3 nucleotide sequence: TGTGCCAGCATCCCTCGAGGAACCGGGGAGCTGTTTTTT.

The chain has TRBV20-1 and TRBJ1-2; a possible D gene is TRBD1 (5 bases). Germline CDR1 is DFQATT and CDR2 is SNEGSKA (reference sequence). V was pared by 1 base and J by 3 bases, with 12 bases between. CDR3 length: 14 amino acids. Here the CDR3 reads CSARGRGKDYGYTF. DNA of the CDR3: TGCAGTGCTAGAGGAAGGGGAAAGGACTATGGCTACACCTTC.

This clonotype was detected only a few times. The rearrangement links TRBV2 to TRBJ2-5; tentative D call: TRBD2 (6 bases). The germline CDR1 and CDR2 sequences are SNHLY and FYNNEI. The germline V and J ends were trimmed by 3 bases and 3 bases, with 14 bases remaining between them. The CDR3 runs 15 residues. CDR3 bases: TGTGCCAGCAGTGAGGAGGGGTTCCGGGAAGAGACCCAGTACTTC. Translation gives CASSEEGFREETQYF.

This sequence joins TRBV12-5 and TRBJ1-1; the D is unclear. V dropped 5 bases and J dropped 4 bases, with 8 bases sitting between them. CDR3 size: 12 residues. The germline gives CDR1 LGHNT, CDR2 FRNRAP. CDR3 nucleotides: TGTGCTAGTGGTGGAAGGAGCACTGAAGCTTTCTTT. Its translation is CASGGRSTEAFF. Using reference TRBV12-5 and TRBJ1-1 for the parts outside the CDR3, the full variable domain is DARVTQTPRHKVTEMGQEVTMRCQPILGHNTVFWYRQTMMQGLELLAYFRNRAPLDDSGMPKDRFSAEMPDATLATLKIQPSEPRDSAVYFCASGGRSTEAFFGQGTRLTVV.

The V and J genes are TRBV6-1 and TRBJ2-2; TRBD2 might be the D (5 bases). Germline V gene data show CDR1 as MNHNS and CDR2 as SASEGT. CDR3 size: 14 residues. With 4 bases removed from V and 4 bases from J, the gap between germline ends came to 10 bases. The CDR3: CASSARGTTGELFF. CDR3 in DNA: TGTGCCAGCAGTGCCCGGGGTACCACCGGGGAGCTGTTTTTT.

The chain uses TRBV19 and TRBJ1-1; no definite D call. The CDR3 covers 16 residues. Germline assignment: CDR1 LNHDA and CDR2 SQIVND (reference sequence). The ends were cut back, 4 bases at V and 0 bases at J, with 15 bases in the middle. The CDR3 is CASSTTQTGMNTEAFF. The DNA for the CDR3 is TGTGCCAGTAGTACCACGCAGACGGGAATGAACACTGAAGCTTTCTTT.

This clonotype was counted only a few times. This chain connects TRBV4-1 to TRBJ1-6; D is undetermined. Germline V gene data show CDR1 as MGHRA and CDR2 as YSYEKL. V was cut by 4 bases and J by 8 bases, with 18 bases left in between. CDR3 length: 16 amino acids. DNA of the CDR3: TGCGCCAGCAGCCCATGGTTCGGTACGAGGGATTCACCCCTCCACTTT. Protein: CASSPWFGTRDSPLHF.

The chain carries TRBV24-1 and TRBJ2-5; D not certain. This CDR3 comprises 14 residues. Deletions cut 7 bases from V and 2 bases from J, with 13 bases between. Germline CDR1 and CDR2: KGHDR and SFDVKD. DNA for the CDR3: TGTGCCACCAGCGAGTCGGACCCGCAAGAGACCCAGTACTTC. It encodes CATSESDPQETQYF.

V is TRBV9 and J is TRBJ1-6, with D possibly being TRBD1 (6 bases). Trimming shortened V by 3 bases and J by 11 bases, and 24 bases separated the two germline ends. Germline V gives CDR1 SGDLS, CDR2 YYNGEE. The CDR3 runs 17 residues. CDR3 in amino acids: CASSAGQLPTPPTPLHF. In DNA form, the CDR3 reads TGTGCCAGCAGCGCAGGACAGTTACCTACCCCGCCAACACCCCTCCACTTT.